Listed below are T cell receptor beta chains from one sample, sequenced in a study of cytomegalovirus exposure and HLA in healthy donors. Measured with immunoSEQ multiplex PCR; TCRdb has only the in-frame clones, and not every one. The sample comprises around 160,000 clones, around three quarters of which are singletons, and approximately 2.9% rests with the top ten. Sequencing was done on a sample of PBMCs. The receptors stem from a middle-aged man in good health and CMV-seropositive. Each CDR3 is given with its conserved first and last residue. The D gene is left open where the match is weak. The size of a clone is reported for some rows only, either as once, few or many, or as a class for expanded clones.

J	D	size	V	CDR3	DNA
TRBJ2-5	-	once	TRBV2	CASRPWRGETQYF	TGTGCCAGCAGGCCCTGGCGCGGCGAGACCCAGTACTTC
TRBJ1-5	-	-	TRBV19	CASSEQYSNQPQHF	TGTGCCAGTAGTGAGCAATATAGCAATCAGCCCCAGCATTTT
TRBJ2-7	TRBD2	-	TRBV27	CASREAGGSYEQYF	TGTGCCAGCAGGGAAGCGGGAGGGTCCTACGAGCAGTACTTC
TRBJ2-3	-	-	TRBV5-4	CASSHPASSTDTQYF	TGTGCCAGCAGTCACCCCGCTAGTAGCACAGATACGCAGTATTTT
TRBJ2-5	-	few	TRBV27	CASSRGQYQETQYF	TGTGCCAGCAGTAGAGGACAGTACCAAGAGACCCAGTACTTC
TRBJ1-3	-	few	TRBV7-9	CASSGGAGNTIYF	TGTGCCAGCAGCGGCGGGGCTGGAAACACCATATATTTT
TRBJ1-1	-	-	TRBV5-1	CASSMQGTEAFF	TGCGCCAGCAGCATGCAGGGGACTGAAGCTTTCTTT
TRBJ2-7	-	-	TRBV6-1	CASRGAYEQYF	TGTGCCAGCAGGGGGGCATACGAGCAGTACTTC
TRBJ2-2	TRBD1	-	TRBV4-1	CASSPDRGLAGELFF	TGCGCCAGCAGCCCGGACAGGGGGCTTGCCGGGGAACTGTTTTTT
TRBJ2-5	TRBD2	-	TRBV30	CAGTLAGAGGETQYF	TGTGCCGGGACCCTAGCGGGGGCAGGAGGAGAGACCCAGTACTTC
TRBJ2-7	TRBD2	-	TRBV19	CASSIWTSGTREQYF	TGTGCCAGTAGTATCTGGACTAGCGGAACTAGGGAGCAGTACTTC
TRBJ2-7	-	few	TRBV6-1	CASTGDGYEQYF	TGTGCCAGCACCGGAGACGGCTACGAGCAGTACTTC
TRBJ1-5	TRBD1	-	TRBV10-1	CASSGQGRHSNQPQHF	TGCGCCAGCAGTGGACAGGGGCGACATAGCAATCAGCCCCAGCATTTT
TRBJ2-5	-	-	TRBV7-3	CASSLKGGRETQYF	TGTGCCAGCAGCTTAAAGGGAGGCAGAGAGACCCAGTACTTC
TRBJ1-1	-	-	TRBV7-8	CASSPDLTANTEAFF	TGTGCCAGCAGCCCCGACTTGACAGCGAACACTGAAGCTTTCTTT
TRBJ2-5	TRBD1	once	TRBV5-5	CASSPADRVRETQYF	TGTGCCAGCAGCCCGGCGGACAGGGTGAGGGAGACCCAGTACTTC
TRBJ1-4	TRBD1	-	TRBV7-9	CSSSRSMGQTGEKLFF	TGTTCCAGCAGCCGTTCTATGGGACAGACCGGGGAAAAACTGTTTTTT
TRBJ1-2	TRBD1	-	TRBV27	CASSGQGGYGYTF	TGTGCCAGCTCCGGACAGGGTGGCTATGGCTACACCTTC
TRBJ2-1	TRBD2	-	TRBV9	CASSAEGLAREQFF	TGTGCCAGCAGCGCAGAGGGACTAGCGAGGGAGCAGTTCTTC
TRBJ1-1	TRBD1	-	TRBV2	CASSPNGQGVAFF	TGTGCCAGCAGTCCCAACGGACAGGGGGTGGCTTTCTTT
TRBJ2-7	-	-	TRBV15	CATSGLGAYEQYF	TGTGCCACCAGCGGGCTGGGGGCGTACGAGCAGTACTTC
TRBJ2-3	TRBD2	-	TRBV11-2	CASSGLSTSGIRTDTQYF	TGTGCCAGCAGCGGCCTTTCGACTAGCGGGATTCGCACAGATACGCAGTATTTT
TRBJ1-2	TRBD1	-	TRBV27	CASSFSGTGGRDGYTF	TGTGCCAGCAGTTTTTCCGGGACAGGGGGCCGGGATGGCTACACCTTC
TRBJ2-7	-	-	TRBV27	CASGGEAPYEQYF	TGTGCCAGCGGTGGAGAGGCACCGTACGAGCAGTACTTC
TRBJ2-7	TRBD2	-	TRBV14	CASSSGGPVYEQYF	TGTGCCAGCAGCTCGGGAGGGCCAGTATACGAGCAGTACTTC
TRBJ2-7	TRBD2	-	TRBV5-4	CASSSGGGSSYEQYF	TGTGCCAGCAGCTCCGGGGGGGGGAGCTCCTACGAGCAGTACTTC
TRBJ2-3	-	-	TRBV6-4	CASSDSGGNPDTQYF	TGCGCCAGCAGTGACTCCGGCGGGAACCCAGATACGCAGTATTTT
TRBJ2-5	TRBD2	-	TRBV6-5	CASSDSPGGETQYF	TGTGCCAGCAGTGATTCCCCGGGAGGGGAGACCCAGTACTTC
TRBJ1-4	-	-	TRBV6-5	CATATPGVNEKLFF	TGTGCCACCGCTACCCCCGGGGTTAATGAAAAACTGTTTTTT
TRBJ1-2	TRBD1	-	TRBV10-3	CAISPGGTVNYGYTF	TGTGCCATCAGTCCAGGGGGGACGGTAAACTATGGCTACACCTTC
TRBJ2-6	TRBD1	-	TRBV19	CASSGQIQGAIRANVLTF	TGTGCCAGTTCGGGGCAAATCCAGGGGGCTATAAGGGCCAACGTCCTGACTTTC
TRBJ2-1	TRBD2	few	TRBV5-4	CASSQDSSGGYNEQFF	TGTGCCAGCAGCCAAGATTCCAGCGGGGGCTACAATGAGCAGTTCTTC
TRBJ2-1	TRBD2	-	TRBV4-1	CASSRSLAVLYNEQFF	TGCGCCAGCAGCCGCAGTCTAGCGGTACTCTACAATGAGCAGTTCTTC
TRBJ1-3	-	few	TRBV2	CASSEGGLSGNTIYF	TGTGCCAGCAGTGAAGGGGGACTCTCTGGAAACACCATATATTTT
TRBJ1-1	-	-	TRBV5-3	CARSPGRDGDLNTEAFF	TGTGCCAGAAGCCCCGGGAGGGACGGAGACCTGAACACTGAAGCTTTCTTT
TRBJ1-4	-	-	TRBV5-6	CASSQAGREKLFF	TGTGCCAGCAGCCAGGCGGGGCGGGAAAAACTGTTTTTT
TRBJ2-1	-	-	TRBV6-5	CASSYSSEQFF	TGTGCCAGCAGTTACTCAAGCGAGCAGTTCTTC
TRBJ2-1	-	-	TRBV11-1	CASSEQGWYSNEQFF	TGTGCCAGCAGCGAACAGGGATGGTATAGCAATGAGCAGTTCTTC
TRBJ1-5	-	-	TRBV27	CASSLRQDNQPQHF	TGTGCCAGCAGTTTAAGACAGGATAATCAGCCCCAGCATTTT
TRBJ2-1	TRBD2	-	TRBV19	CASSKTSGRRNEQFF	TGTGCCAGTAGTAAGACTAGCGGGAGGCGGAATGAGCAGTTCTTC
TRBJ2-5	-	-	TRBV7-3	CASSLSPGGREQYF	TGTGCCAGCAGCTTAAGTCCGGGGGGCCGGGAGCAGTACTTC
TRBJ2-7	-	few	TRBV6-5	CASSERAGEQYF	TGTGCCAGCAGTGAAAGGGCGGGCGAGCAGTACTTC
TRBJ2-3	TRBD1	-	TRBV19	CASSTAAWDRGSTDTQYF	TGTGCCAGTAGTACAGCCGCTTGGGACAGGGGAAGCACAGATACGCAGTATTTT
TRBJ2-1	TRBD2	-	TRBV2	CASLSGRAVYEQFF	TGTGCCAGCTTGAGCGGGAGAGCGGTGTATGAGCAGTTCTTC
TRBJ2-1	TRBD1	-	TRBV5-1	CASSSGQGNNEQFF	TGCGCCAGCAGCTCGGGACAGGGGAACAATGAGCAGTTCTTC
TRBJ1-1	-	-	TRBV6-5	CASSSPQGDTEAFF	TGTGCCAGCAGTTCCCCCCAGGGCGACACTGAAGCTTTCTTT
TRBJ2-7	TRBD1	-	TRBV6-5	CASSQTGGLSYGQYF	TGTGCCAGCAGTCAAACAGGGGGCTTATCCTACGGGCAGTACTTC
TRBJ1-6	-	few	TRBV27	CASSWAGVNSPLHF	TGTGCCAGCAGTTGGGCAGGGGTTAATTCACCCCTCCACTTT
TRBJ1-5	TRBD1	-	TRBV9	CASSSGQGDIIYSNQPQHF	TGTGCCAGCAGCTCCGGACAGGGGGACATAATATATAGCAATCAGCCCCAGCATTTT
TRBJ1-1	-	once	TRBV7-9	CASSLSGANTEAFF	TGTGCCAGCAGCTTATCAGGGGCCAACACTGAAGCTTTCTTT
TRBJ1-2	-	-	TRBV5-4	CASSHQIQRNGYTF	TGTGCCAGCAGCCACCAGATACAGAGAAATGGCTACACCTTC
TRBJ1-6	-	-	TRBV28	CASIPGTYNSPLHF	TGTGCCAGCATTCCCGGGACCTATAATTCACCCCTCCACTTT
TRBJ2-2	TRBD1	-	TRBV6-1	CASRGTVPGELFF	TGTGCCAGCAGGGGGACAGTCCCCGGGGAGCTGTTTTTT
TRBJ1-2	-	once	TRBV10-2	CASSEGRDNYGYTF	TGCGCCAGCAGTGAGGGGCGGGATAACTATGGCTACACCTTC